What follows is one T cell receptor beta chain and its context. Germline loops: CDR1 SEHNR, CDR2 FQNEAQ (reference sequence). With V trimmed by 4 bases and J by 10 bases, 2 bases remained unmatched. The CDR3 is 12 residues long. The authors spiked synthetic TCR analog templates into each PCR. Profiling relied on immunoSEQ multiplex PCR, and the TCRdb table lists in-frame clones only, not all of them. Of about 48,000 clones in the sample, about 90% were seen once. Noted time point: peripheral blood 6 weeks after treatment start. Disease in patients was locally advanced or metastatic urothelial carcinoma. The data were taken from a study of PD-L1 blockade in urothelial cancer. Study background: Blood analysis occurred 3 weeks (second dose) and 6 weeks after treatment start.

The J gene is TRBJ2-1, the V gene TRBV7-9, with 9 bases matching TRBD2. This clonotype was sampled from a man in his sixties with urothelial cancer. Material: PBMCs, obtained around atezolizumab (anti-PD-L1) treatment. The CDR3 coding sequence is TGTGCCAGCAGCTCACTAGCGGGCGAGCAGTTCTTC. It is translated as CASSSLAGEQFF.